Each of the 19 T cell receptor beta chains below was sequenced from the same sample in a study of T cell repertoires in cytomegalovirus infection (dated by TCRdb to between 2018 and 2020). TCRdb records Illumina HiSeq 1500 as the sequencer. TCRdb passed the public sequencing reads through fastp at Q25 and MiXCR, retaining productive beta sequences. Under each unique CDR3 protein, matching rows form one entry showing the most common genes and DNA. For this sample the table gives nearly 650,000 distinct CDR3 sequences, of which 20% to 25% were detected only once. The ten biggest clones cover less than 10% of the sample. Sample: CD8+ T cells from PBMCs. The receptors stem from a human donor in good health (CMV status not recorded). Some clones in this sample may be carry-over from other donors' samples.

Regarding this clonotype: One end of the junction is discordant with germline, which a read error may explain. V usage is TRBV7-9 and J usage is TRBJ2-1, with D possibly TRBD2 on 6 matching bases. CDR1 is SEHNR, CDR2 FQNEAQ, per germline (reference sequence). This CDR3 contains 13 residues. The CDR3 DNA sequence: TGTGCCAGCAACTTAAACGCCGGGGGTGAGCAGTTCTTC. It translates to CASNLNAGGEQFF.

This chain connects TRBV10-3 to TRBJ1-6; TRBD1 matches at 7 bases. Per germline, CDR1 ENHRY and CDR2 SYGVKD. The CDR3 spans 17 residues. V shed 6 bases and J 4 bases; nucleotides not matched to a gene: 12. CDR3 amino acids: CAIRVQGSDGYNSPLHF. Here the CDR3 DNA reads TGTGCCATCAGGGTACAGGGGTCAGATGGGTATAATTCACCCCTCCACTTT.

The chain links TRBV24-1 to TRBJ2-3, with TRBD1 as a possible D gene (6 bases). With 4 bases removed from V and 4 bases from J, the gap between germline ends came to 17 bases. Per germline, CDR1 KGHDR and CDR2 SFDVKD. There are 16 residues in the CDR3. CDR3 bases: TGTGCCACCAGTGACCCTACGACCAGGGGCCCAGATACGCAGTATTTT. As protein: CATSDPTTRGPDTQYF.

The chain links TRBV28 to TRBJ2-3; TRBD2 is a possible D gene (7 bases). CDR3 size: 14 residues. Trimming shortened V by 5 bases and J by 5 bases, and 14 bases separated the two germline ends. The germline V gene encodes CDR1 MDHEN and CDR2 SYDVKM. The CDR3 loop reads CASSRGGGGDTQYF. The CDR3 DNA reads as TGTGCCAGCAGTCGCGGGGGCGGGGGAGATACGCAGTATTTT. Filled out from reference TRBV28 and TRBJ2-3, the complete variable domain reads DVKVTQSSRYLVKRTGEKVFLECVQDMDHENMFWYRQDPGLGLRLIYFSYDVKMKEKGDIPEGYSVSREKKERFSLILESASTNQTSMYLCASSRGGGGDTQYFGPGTRLTVL.

There are many counts of this clonotype. The chain is built from TRBV25-1 and TRBJ2-3; D unclear. From germline, CDR1 is MGHDK and CDR2 SYGVNS. Trimming took 3 bases from V and 4 from J, leaving 17 bases between them. This CDR3 has 16 residues. DNA for the CDR3: TGTGCCAGCAGTGAGATTGGGATTACCGGATCAGATACGCAGTATTTT. Encoded protein: CASSEIGITGSDTQYF.

This clonotype was counted between two and nine times. The chain couples TRBV13 to TRBJ2-7; D unclear. CDR1 and CDR2 (germline): PRHDT, FYEKMQ (reference sequence). V was clipped by 4 bases and J by 3 bases, with 4 bases between them. The CDR3 is 11 amino acids. In DNA form, the CDR3 reads TGTGCCAGCAGCTGGATCTACGAGCAGTACGTC. Its protein product is CASSWIYEQYV.

In the case of this clonotype: A much larger clone lies a single base off, so this may be a read error. The CDR3: CATSMRMGAYNEQFF. DNA for the CDR3: TGTGCCACCAGTATGCGAATGGGGGCCTACAATGAGCAGTTCTTC. The chain employs TRBV12-3 or TRBV12-4 and TRBJ2-1; tentatively, D is TRBD1 or TRBD2 (5 bases each). The CDR3 loop spans 15 amino acids.

V gene TRBV6-2 or TRBV6-3 combines with J gene TRBJ1-5; D is uncertain. The CDR3 sequence is 14 residues long. Germline CDR1 MNHEY, CDR2 SVGEGT. V shed 2 bases and J shed 3 bases, with 8 bases lying between them. The CDR3 region is CASSYTRLNQPQHF. The DNA of the CDR3 is TGTGCCAGCAGTTACACCCGTCTCAATCAGCCCCAGCATTTT.

This chain joins TRBV7-8 and TRBJ2-7; TRBD1 might be the D (5 bases). V was shortened by 3 bases and J by 2 bases, with 14 bases between the two germline ends. The germline gives CDR1 SGHVS, CDR2 FQNEAQ. The CDR3 spans 15 residues. This CDR3 reads CASSLQGSPTYEQYV. Here the CDR3 DNA reads TGTGCCAGCAGCTTGCAGGGAAGCCCCACCTACGAGCAGTACGTC.

This clonotype was found a few times. This chain joins TRBV29-1 and TRBJ2-1, with 10 bases matching TRBD1. Unmatched junction bases numbered 10, after V lost 8 bases and J lost 9 bases. The CDR3 covers 13 residues. Germline lookup yields CDR1 SQVTM and CDR2 ANQGSEA. CDR3 bases: TGCAGCACAGGGACAGGGGTTTTCGCTGAGCAGTTCTTC. It encodes CSTGTGVFAEQFF.

V gene TRBV11-3 combines with J gene TRBJ2-5, with 8 bases that match TRBD1. Germline-derived CDR1 and CDR2 are SGHNT and YENEEA. Trimming took 5 bases from V and 5 from J; bases not matched to a gene: 16. CDR3 length equals 17 residues. CDR3 amino acids: CASSRFDRRGQEETQYF. CDR3 DNA: TGTGCCAGCAGCCGATTCGATCGCAGGGGGCAGGAGGAGACCCAGTACTTC.

In its sample, this clonotype was seen a few times. This chain connects TRBV7-9 to TRBJ2-1; the D is unclear. The CDR3 covers 15 residues. Per the germline V gene, CDR1 is SEHNR and CDR2 is FQNEAQ (reference sequence). V lost 2 bases to trimming and J lost 0 bases, with 8 bases between them. CDR3 nucleotide sequence: TGTGCCAGCAGCTTAAGGATAAGCTCCTACAATGAGCAGTTCTTC. The encoded protein is CASSLRISSYNEQFF.

This clonotype was detected only a few times. The gene calls are TRBV28 and TRBJ1-1; D unclear. Per germline, CDR1 MDHEN and CDR2 SYDVKM. The CDR3 contains 15 residues. V was pared by 0 bases and J by 0 bases, with 8 bases between. CDR3 protein: CASSLWGRVNTEAFF. The CDR3 DNA follows: TGTGCCAGCAGTTTATGGGGTAGGGTGAACACTGAAGCTTTCTTT.

Regarding this clonotype: A much larger clone is a single base away; this may be a read error. The chain uses TRBV7-4 and TRBJ2-2; D is undetermined. Deletions cut 5 bases from V and 3 bases from J, with 10 bases between. Germline loops: CDR1 SGHVT, CDR2 SQSDAQ. CDR3 length equals 14 residues. The CDR3 sequence is CASSHAGHTGELFF. In nucleotides, the CDR3 is TGTGCCAGCAGCCACGCCGGGCACACCGGGGAGCTGTTTTTT.

This clonotype was counted only a few times. The DNA for the CDR3 is TGTGCCAGTCGGGACTCGCGATACGAGCAGTACTTC. As protein: CASRDSRYEQYF. The chain uses TRBV6-1 and TRBJ2-7; D may be TRBD2 (6 bases). The germline V gene encodes CDR1 MNHNS and CDR2 SASEGT. There are 12 residues in the CDR3. V lost 9 bases and J lost 4, with 13 bases in between.

This clonotype showed up many times. This chain uses TRBV7-2 with TRBJ1-3, with D possibly matching TRBD1 (5 bases). The CDR3 loop spans 16 amino acids. Germline V gene sequence: CDR1 SGHTA, CDR2 FQGNSA. Trimming stripped 2 bases from V and 0 bases from J, with 11 bases between. The CDR3 region has the DNA TGTGCCAGCAGCTTATGGGGCGAACTCTCTGGAAACACCATATATTTT. Residues: CASSLWGELSGNTIYF.

This clonotype has at least ten counts. This rearrangement joins TRBV7-2 to TRBJ2-5, with TRBD1 matching 7 bases. The CDR3 loop spans 15 amino acids. V lost 1 base, J lost 0 bases, and 2 bases stayed unmatched. The germline CDR1 and CDR2 sequences are SGHTA and FQGNSA. The CDR3 DNA reads TGTGCCAGCAGCTTAGGGGACAGTGACCAAGAGACCCAGTACTTC. Translation gives CASSLGDSDQETQYF.

This clonotype occurred many times. The genes are TRBV6-2 or TRBV6-3 and TRBJ2-7; D ambiguous. This CDR3 spans 13 amino acids. Between the trimmed V and J ends, which lost 0 bases and 0 bases, there was a span of 3 bases. The germline V gene has CDR1 MNHEY and CDR2 SVGEGT. The chain's CDR3 is CASSYSNSYEQYV. The CDR3 DNA is TGTGCCAGCAGTTACTCGAACTCCTACGAGCAGTACGTC.

This clonotype was seen ten or more times. The chain couples TRBV12-5 to TRBJ1-5; 9 nucleotides align to TRBD1. Germline CDR1 is LGHNT and CDR2 is FRNRAP. The CDR3 totals 15 residues. Unmatched junction bases numbered 7, after V lost 5 bases and J lost 5 bases. CDR3 protein: CASGPGTGSYQPQHF. Here the CDR3 DNA reads TGTGCTAGTGGTCCCGGGACAGGGTCCTATCAGCCCCAGCATTTT.